The present T cell receptor beta chain was sequenced within a study of T cells in Graves' hyperthyroidism and ophthalmopathy. Across the whole study: It was at initial diagnosis, before any treatment, that peripheral blood was collected.

CDR1 is SGHTA and CDR2 is FQGTGA in the germline V gene. There are 16 residues in the CDR3. V lost 5 bases, J lost 1 base, and 16 bases lay in between. The source material, RNA transcripts, was used to amplify TCR beta CDR3 regions. TCR CDR3 regions were first amplified by RT-PCR with HTBI primers. TCRdb reprocessed the multiplex PCR reads with MiXCR, giving one entry per CDR3 protein. This sample has a few hundred thousand distinct CDR3 sequences, with roughly 15% found just once. Uncontrolled infection, other autoimmune disease, pregnancy or lactation excluded patients. Source material: blood. The chain employs TRBV7-3 and TRBJ2-3; no definite D call. The origin of this receptor is a woman in her 30s with Graves' ophthalmopathy. The CDR3: CASSPKISQRTDTQYF. CDR3 bases: TGTGCCAGCAGCCCAAAAATCTCACAGCGCACAGATACGCAGTATTTT.